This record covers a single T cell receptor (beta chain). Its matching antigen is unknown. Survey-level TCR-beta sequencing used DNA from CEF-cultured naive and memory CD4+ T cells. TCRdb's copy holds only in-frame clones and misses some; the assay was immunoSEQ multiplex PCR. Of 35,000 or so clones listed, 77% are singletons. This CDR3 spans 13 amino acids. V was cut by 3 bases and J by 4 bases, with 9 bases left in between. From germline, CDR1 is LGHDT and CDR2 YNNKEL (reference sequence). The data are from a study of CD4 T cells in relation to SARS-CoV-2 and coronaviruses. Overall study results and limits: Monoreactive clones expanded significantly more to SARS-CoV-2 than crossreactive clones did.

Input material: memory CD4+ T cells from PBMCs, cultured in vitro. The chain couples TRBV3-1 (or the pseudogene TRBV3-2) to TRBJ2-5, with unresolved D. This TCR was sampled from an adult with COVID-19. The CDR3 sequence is CASSQYQRETQYF. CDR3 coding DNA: TGTGCCAGCAGCCAGTATCAGCGAGAGACCCAGTACTTC.